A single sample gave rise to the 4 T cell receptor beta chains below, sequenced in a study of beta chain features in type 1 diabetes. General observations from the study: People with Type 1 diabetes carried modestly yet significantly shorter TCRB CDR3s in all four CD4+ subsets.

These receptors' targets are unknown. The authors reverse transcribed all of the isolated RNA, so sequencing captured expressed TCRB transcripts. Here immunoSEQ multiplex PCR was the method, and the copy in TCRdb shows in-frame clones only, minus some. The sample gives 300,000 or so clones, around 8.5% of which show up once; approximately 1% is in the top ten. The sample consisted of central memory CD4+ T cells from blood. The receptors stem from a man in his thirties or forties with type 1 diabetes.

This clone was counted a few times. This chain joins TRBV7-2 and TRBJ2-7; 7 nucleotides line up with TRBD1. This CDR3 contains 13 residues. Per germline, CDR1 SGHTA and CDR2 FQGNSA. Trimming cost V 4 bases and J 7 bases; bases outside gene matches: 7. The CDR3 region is CASSSDRVGEQYF. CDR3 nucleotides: TGTGCCAGCAGCTCCGACAGGGTAGGAGAGCAGTACTTC.

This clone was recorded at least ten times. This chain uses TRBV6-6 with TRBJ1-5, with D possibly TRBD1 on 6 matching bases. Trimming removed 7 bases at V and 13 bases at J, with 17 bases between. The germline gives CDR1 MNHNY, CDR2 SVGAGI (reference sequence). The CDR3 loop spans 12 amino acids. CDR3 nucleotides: TGTGCCAGCACCTCAGGGGAGGTTGTACAGCATTTT. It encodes CASTSGEVVQHF.

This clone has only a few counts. CDR3 sequence reads: CASSVLAGLTEAFF. CDR3 DNA sequence: TGTGCCAGCAGCGTATTGGCGGGTTTGACTGAAGCTTTCTTT. The V call is TRBV9, the J call TRBJ1-1; D is uncertain. The V end lost 1 base, the J end lost 5 bases, and 12 bases lay between the germline ends. The CDR3 is 14 amino acids. CDR1 and CDR2 from the germline V gene are SGDLS and YYNGEE. Based on the CDR3 plus reference TRBV9 and TRBJ1-1, the full variable domain is DSGVTQTPKHLITATGQRVTLRCSPRSGDLSVYWYQQSLDQGLQFLIQYYNGEERAKGNILERFSAQQFPDLHSELNLSSLELGDSALYFCASSVLAGLTEAFFGQGTRLTVV.

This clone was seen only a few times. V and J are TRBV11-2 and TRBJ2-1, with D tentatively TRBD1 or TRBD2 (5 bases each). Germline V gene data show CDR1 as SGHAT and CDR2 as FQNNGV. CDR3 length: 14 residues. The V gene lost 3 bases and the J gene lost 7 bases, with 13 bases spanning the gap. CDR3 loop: CASSFTRGINEQFF. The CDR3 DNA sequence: TGTGCCAGCAGCTTTACTAGGGGAATTAATGAGCAGTTCTTC.